The entry below describes one T cell receptor beta chain. No antigen is known for it. Nothing much larger sits one base from this clone, and base qualities are not available. At study entry, adolescents were screened for latent tuberculosis infection using a tuberculin skin test and the QuantiFERON-TB GOLD In-Tube IGRA. Immunosequencing was performed on unsorted cryopreserved PBMC and covered roughly 100,000 T cells per clinical donor on average. Eleven high schools in the Worcester region of the Western Cape, South Africa, served as enrollment sites for adolescents aged 12 to 18 years. Around 10 adolescents infected with M. tuberculosis and about 10 uninfected adolescents were chosen and matched for age and sex. Adolescent PBMC were isolated from freshly drawn heparinized blood by density centrifugation and cryopreserved. The data belong to a study of T cells in tuberculosis (dated by TCRdb to between 2017 and 2018). Regarding the study in general: In the study, CD1B tetramers and high-throughput TCR immunosequencing were combined to characterize T cells specific for the mycobacterial lipid antigen glucose monomycolate (GMM). A South African clinical cohort compared IGRA-negative adolescents, IGRA-positive adolescents with latent tuberculosis and adults with active tuberculosis, under 13 per group. What the research found in general, with its limitations: Shorter CDR3-alpha lengths in active tuberculosis patients partly drove the smaller NN-distances, and the TCR-beta difference was not statistically significant. Active tuberculosis TCR-alpha repertoires showed smaller mean NN-distances to GMM-specific TCRs than IGRA-negative controls, suggesting clonal expansion of these TCRs. Using GEM motif frequencies, a classifier achieved 60% to 70% accuracy, whereas a classifier built on the diverse GMM-specific repertoire got to less than 90% accuracy (AUROC around 0.87). Clinical samples were chosen by availability of cryopreserved specimens, and active tuberculosis cases were adults while controls were adolescents.

Unmatched junction bases come to 8, with V trimmed by 4 bases and J by 10 bases. CDR1 GTSNPN and CDR2 SVGIG are derived from the germline V gene (reference sequence). The CDR3, cysteine through phenylalanine, is 14 amino acids long. The kept DNA is CDR3 alone, 42 bases in frame from the first base. The immunoSEQ multiplex PCR assay was used to generate TCR libraries, with TCR-beta and/or TCR-alpha/delta assays applied to each sample. The amplified TCR libraries were sequenced using the Illumina high-throughput platform. As for the authors' bioinformatics: Clustering and dimensionality reduction relied on pairwise TCRdist distances among GMM-specific receptors from T cells that were either sorted ex vivo or expanded in vitro. Each clinical repertoire received a mean NN-distance score, defined as the average TCRdist to the nearest 10% of tetramer-positive reference sequences. GEM TCR motif frequency was calculated as the fraction of unique TCRs that matched known GEM sequences by V/J usage and CDR3 length. Linear discriminant analysis with leave-one-out cross-validation, implemented in scikit-learn, was used to classify active tuberculosis. Drawn from immuneACCESS, this table holds only the in-frame rearrangements with V and J called that TCRdb kept. Clones are partly lost; checked studies trace under half to an unresolved V gene and leave the rest unexplained. V and J calls and clone size come straight from that table; D and trimming were deduced from the DNA. The sample table records tens of thousands of clones; around 90% of these occur just once. The top ten constitute about a sixth of the sample.

The sample consisted of PBMCs. The clonotype originates from a donor aged 10-29 years with latent tuberculosis or without tuberculosis infection. Some clones in this sample may be carry-over from other donors' samples. The sequence links TRBV30 to TRBJ2-3; 13 junctional bases match TRBD2. The CDR3 corresponds to CAWTPPGLAGSQYF. The DNA sequence is as follows: TGTGCCTGGACCCCACCGGGACTAGCGGGGTCGCAGTATTTT. The full variable domain, completed from the reference TRBV30 and TRBJ2-3 proteins outside the CDR3, reads SQTIHQWPATLVQPVGSPLSLECTVEGTSNPNLYWYRQAAGRGLQLLFYSVGIGQISSEVPQNLSASRPQDRQFILSSKKLLLSDSGFYLCAWTPPGLAGSQYFGPGTRLTVL.